The rows below give T cell receptor beta chains drawn from one sample of a study of T cells in Graves' hyperthyroidism and ophthalmopathy. MiXCR, applied by TCRdb to the multiplex PCR reads, yields one record per CDR3 protein. This sample has some 530,000 distinct CDR3 sequences, with approximately 23% found just once. The sequenced sample consisted of blood. Source of these receptors: a woman in her 70s with Graves' ophthalmopathy. Both conserved end residues are part of each CDR3. The D gene is left open where the match is weak. Rows give clone size only sometimes, using once, few, many, or a class for an expanded clone.

d_gene	v_gene	j_gene	abundance	CDR3nt	CDR3aa
-	TRBV12-5	TRBJ1-4	-	TGTGCTAGTGGCCCGGGGGCAGTCACAACTAATGAAAAACTGTTTTTT	CASGPGAVTTNEKLFF
-	TRBV4-1	TRBJ2-1	few	TGCGCCAGCAGCCCCCTCCAACCTTCAGGCGATGAGCAGTTCTTC	CASSPLQPSGDEQFF
-	TRBV5-8	TRBJ1-5	-	TGTGCCAGCAGCTTTTTAGAAGGCCAGCCCCAGCATTTT	CASSFLEGQPQHF
-	TRBV4-3	TRBJ2-2	-	TGCGCCAGCAGCCAATCAGGATTACCGAACACCGGGGAGCTGTTTTTT	CASSQSGLPNTGELFF
TRBD2	TRBV7-8	TRBJ2-7	-	TGTGCCAGCAGCTTACTAGCGGGATTCTACGAGCAGTACTTC	CASSLLAGFYEQYF
-	TRBV3-1	TRBJ1-1	few	TGTGCCAGCAGCCAAGGAACGATGAACACTGAAGCTTTCTTT	CASSQGTMNTEAFF
TRBD1	TRBV4-3	TRBJ1-2	-	TGCGCCAGCAGCCCCCGACAGGGTGGCTATGGCTACACCTTC	CASSPRQGGYGYTF
TRBD2	TRBV2	TRBJ2-3	few	TGTGCCAGCAGACCTCGACTAGCGACCACAGATACGCAGTATTTT	CASRPRLATTDTQYF
-	TRBV30	TRBJ2-7	few	TGTGCCTGGGGAGCAAACGGGGCGGTTGAAGGGGAGCAGTACTTC	CAWGANGAVEGEQYF
-	TRBV12-3/TRBV12-4	TRBJ2-7	-	TGTGCCAGCAGTTTCCGAAACGAGCAGTACTTC	CASSFRNEQYF
-	TRBV3-1	TRBJ2-1	-	TGTGCCAGCAGCCAAAGACCCCTAGACGGCAATGAGCAGTTCTTC	CASSQRPLDGNEQFF
TRBD1	TRBV5-1	TRBJ2-7	few	TGCGCCAGCAGCTTGGCCGGGACAGGGATGGGTTACGAGCAGTACTTC	CASSLAGTGMGYEQYF
TRBD2	TRBV20-1	TRBJ2-1	-	TGCAGTGCCGACCCGGGACTAGCGGGTATCAATGAGCAGTTCTTC	CSADPGLAGINEQFF
TRBD2	TRBV11-2	TRBJ2-1	-	TGTGCCAGCAGGAGTTTAGCGGGAGGGTACAATGAGCAGTTCTTC	CASRSLAGGYNEQFF